This T cell receptor (beta chain) was retrieved from a study of beta chain features in type 1 diabetes. The overall study: Cell yields, gender and age were comparable in patients and healthy donors. Study-level points and caveats: A pattern of fewer insertions and more deletions at VDJ junctions was seen in type 1 diabetes patients. In all four CD4+ subsets, TCRB CDR3 length was significantly, moderately reduced in type 1 diabetes.

The investigators reverse transcribed all of the isolated RNA, so they sequenced expressed TCRB transcripts. Data came from immunoSEQ multiplex PCR; TCRdb stores just in-frame clones and leaves some out. The table lists around 25,000 clones, about two thirds of them singletons. Every sorted population was more than 95% pure. The germline V and J ends were trimmed by 4 bases and 3 bases, with 11 bases remaining between them. Germline V gene sequence: CDR1 SGHRS, CDR2 YFSETQ. The CDR3 extends over 13 amino acids. This clone was counted a few times. What it binds is not known. Material for sequencing was Tregs from blood. The J gene is TRBJ2-7, the V gene TRBV5-1; weak D call: TRBD1 (6 bases). The receptor comes from a man younger than 35 with type 1 diabetes. This CDR3 reads CASSPGQDYEQYF. The CDR3 DNA follows: TGCGCCAGCAGCCCGGGACAAGACTACGAGCAGTACTTC.